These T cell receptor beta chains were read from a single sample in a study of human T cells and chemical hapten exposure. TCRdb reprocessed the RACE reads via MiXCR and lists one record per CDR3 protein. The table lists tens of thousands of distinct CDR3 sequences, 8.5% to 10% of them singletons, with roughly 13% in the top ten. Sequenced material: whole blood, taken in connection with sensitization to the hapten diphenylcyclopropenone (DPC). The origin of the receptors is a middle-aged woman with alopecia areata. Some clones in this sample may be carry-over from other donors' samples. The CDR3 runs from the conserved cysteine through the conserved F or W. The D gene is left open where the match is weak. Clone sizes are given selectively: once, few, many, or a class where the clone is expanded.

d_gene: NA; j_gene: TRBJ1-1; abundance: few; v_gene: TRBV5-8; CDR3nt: TGTGCCAGCAGCTTGACGCGGAACCAAGTAGCTTTCTTT; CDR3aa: CASSLTRNQVAFF
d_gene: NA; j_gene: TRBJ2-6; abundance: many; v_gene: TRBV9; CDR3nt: TGTGCCAGCAGCGTAGCTGCGGGGACCCTCTCTGGGGCCAACGTCCTGACTTTC; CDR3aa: CASSVAAGTLSGANVLTF
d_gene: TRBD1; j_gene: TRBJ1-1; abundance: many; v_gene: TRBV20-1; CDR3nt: TGCAGTGCTAGAGGGGACAGGTGGGACACTGAAGCTTTCTTT; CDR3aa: CSARGDRWDTEAFF
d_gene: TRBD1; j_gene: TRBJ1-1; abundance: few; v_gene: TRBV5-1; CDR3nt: TGCGCCAGCAGCTGGGGACAGGGAGGGACTGAAGCTTTCTTT; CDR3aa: CASSWGQGGTEAFF
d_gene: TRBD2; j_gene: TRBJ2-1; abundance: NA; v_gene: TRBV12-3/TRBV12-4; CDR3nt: TGTGCCAGCAGTCGCACTAGCGGGGGCAATGAGCAGTTCTTC; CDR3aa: CASSRTSGGNEQFF
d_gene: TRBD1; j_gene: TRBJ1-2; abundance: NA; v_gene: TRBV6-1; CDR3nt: TGTGCCAGCAGTCCACAGGGGATGTATGGCTACACCTTC; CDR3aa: CASSPQGMYGYTF
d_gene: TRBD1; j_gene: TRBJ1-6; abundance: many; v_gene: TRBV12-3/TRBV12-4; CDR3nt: TGTGCCAGCAGTTGGGACAGCACGCTATACTATAATTCACCCCTCCACTTT; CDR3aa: CASSWDSTLYYNSPLHF
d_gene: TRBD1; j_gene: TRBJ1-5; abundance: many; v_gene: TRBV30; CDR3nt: TGTGCCTGGAGTGCGGCGGCAGGGGGGAATCAGCCCCAGCATTTT; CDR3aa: CAWSAAAGGNQPQHF
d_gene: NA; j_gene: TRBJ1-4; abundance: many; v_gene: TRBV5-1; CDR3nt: TGCGCCAGCAGCTTGCTCGGCAGGGTCTCCGAAAAACTGTTTTTT; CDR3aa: CASSLLGRVSEKLFF
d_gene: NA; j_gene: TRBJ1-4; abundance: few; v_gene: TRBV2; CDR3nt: TGTGCCAGCAGTGAAGCGCTAGGGGCAACTAATGAAAAACTGTTTTTT; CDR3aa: CASSEALGATNEKLFF
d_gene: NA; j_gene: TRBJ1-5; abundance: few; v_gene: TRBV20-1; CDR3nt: TGCAGTGCTAGAGATGGAGGGCAGCCCCAGCATTTT; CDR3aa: CSARDGGQPQHF
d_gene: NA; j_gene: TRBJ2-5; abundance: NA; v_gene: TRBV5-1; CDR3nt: TGCGCCAGCAGCCCATTCACTCTTCAAGAGACCCAGTACTTC; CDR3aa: CASSPFTLQETQYF
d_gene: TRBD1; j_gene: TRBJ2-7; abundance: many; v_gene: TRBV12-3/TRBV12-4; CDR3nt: TGTGCCAGCCGAGGCAGGGGGCCGGCCGAGCAGTACTTC; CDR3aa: CASRGRGPAEQYF
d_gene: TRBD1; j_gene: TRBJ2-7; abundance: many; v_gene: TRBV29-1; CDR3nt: TGCAGCGTTATTCCGGGACAGGGGTTCGGCGAGCAGTACTTC; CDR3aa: CSVIPGQGFGEQYF
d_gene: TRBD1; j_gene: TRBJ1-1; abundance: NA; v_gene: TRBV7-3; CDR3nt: TGTGCCAGCAGTGCTGTAGGAGGGGGCGGCACTGAAGCTTTCTTT; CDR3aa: CASSAVGGGGTEAFF
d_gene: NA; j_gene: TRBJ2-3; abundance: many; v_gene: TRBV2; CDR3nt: TGTGCCAGCAGTTTATGGGAGGTGGATACGCAGTATTTT; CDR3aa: CASSLWEVDTQYF
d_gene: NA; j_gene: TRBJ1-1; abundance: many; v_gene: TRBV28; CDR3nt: TGTGCCAGCAGGGAAGGGCCAGAGAACACTGAAGCTTTCTTT; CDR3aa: CASREGPENTEAFF
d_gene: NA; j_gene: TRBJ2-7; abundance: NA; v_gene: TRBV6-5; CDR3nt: TGTGCCAGCAGTTACGGGACTGCAGCGTACGAGCAGTACTTC; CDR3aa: CASSYGTAAYEQYF
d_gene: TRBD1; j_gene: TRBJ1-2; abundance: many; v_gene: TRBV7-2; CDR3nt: TGTGCCAGCAGCTTAGGGGACAGGGTGAACTATGGCTACACCTTC; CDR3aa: CASSLGDRVNYGYTF
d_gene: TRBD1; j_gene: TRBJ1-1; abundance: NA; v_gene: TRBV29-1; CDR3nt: TGCAGCGGCCGACAGGGTGACACTGAAGCTTTCTTT; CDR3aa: CSGRQGDTEAFF
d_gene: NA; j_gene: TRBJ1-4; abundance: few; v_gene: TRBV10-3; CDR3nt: TGTGCCACCGCATTCCGGTCTAATGAAAAACTGTTTTTT; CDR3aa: CATAFRSNEKLFF
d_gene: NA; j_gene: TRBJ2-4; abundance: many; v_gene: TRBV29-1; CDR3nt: TGCAGCGTTGAGCACCCGGGTGGAAGCATTCAGTACTTC; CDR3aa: CSVEHPGGSIQYF
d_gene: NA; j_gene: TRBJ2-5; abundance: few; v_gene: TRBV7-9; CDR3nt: TGTGCCAGCAGCAAAGGGACTGACCAAGAGACCCAGTACTTC; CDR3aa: CASSKGTDQETQYF
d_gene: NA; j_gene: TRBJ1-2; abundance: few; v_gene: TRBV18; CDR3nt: TGCGCCAGCTCACCCGAGGGCAGTACTAACTATGGCTACACCTTC; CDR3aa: CASSPEGSTNYGYTF
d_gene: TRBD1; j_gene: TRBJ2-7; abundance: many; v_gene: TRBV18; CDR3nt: TGTGCCAGCTCACCACCGGGACAGAAGAAGTACGAGCAGTACTTC; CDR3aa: CASSPPGQKKYEQYF
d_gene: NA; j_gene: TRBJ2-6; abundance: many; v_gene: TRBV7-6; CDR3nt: TGTGCCAGCAGCTGGGGTGCGAAATTCTCTGGGGCCAACGTCCTGACTTTC; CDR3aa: CASSWGAKFSGANVLTF
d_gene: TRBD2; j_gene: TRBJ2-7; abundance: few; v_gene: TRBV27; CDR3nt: TGTGCCAGCAGAACCCCTAGCGGGGAGAGTATCTACGAGCAGTACTTC; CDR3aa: CASRTPSGESIYEQYF
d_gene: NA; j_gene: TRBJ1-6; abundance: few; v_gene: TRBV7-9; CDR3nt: TGTGCCAGCAGCTTTAATAATTCACCCCTCCACTTT; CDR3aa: CASSFNNSPLHF
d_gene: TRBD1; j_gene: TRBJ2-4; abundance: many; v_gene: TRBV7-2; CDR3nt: TGTGCCAGCAGCAATAGGGACAGCTGGCTAGCCAAAAACATTCAGTACTTC; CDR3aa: CASSNRDSWLAKNIQYF
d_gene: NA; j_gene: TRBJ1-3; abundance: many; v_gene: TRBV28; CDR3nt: TGTGCCAGCAGTTTCTTGACAGCCGGCTACTCTGGAAACACCATATATTTT; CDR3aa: CASSFLTAGYSGNTIYF
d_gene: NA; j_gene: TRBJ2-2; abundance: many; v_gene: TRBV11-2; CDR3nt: TGTGCCAGCAGCCGAACCGACACCGGGGAGCTGTTTTTT; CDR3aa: CASSRTDTGELFF
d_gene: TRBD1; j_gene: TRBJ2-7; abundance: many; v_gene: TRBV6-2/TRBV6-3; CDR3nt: TGTGCCAGCAACGACAGGGGGCAACTCTACGAGCAGTACTTC; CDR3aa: CASNDRGQLYEQYF
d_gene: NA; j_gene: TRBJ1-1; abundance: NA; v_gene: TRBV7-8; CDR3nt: TGTGCCAGCAGCCAGACAGGTTCGGGGACTGAAGCTTTCTTT; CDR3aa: CASSQTGSGTEAFF
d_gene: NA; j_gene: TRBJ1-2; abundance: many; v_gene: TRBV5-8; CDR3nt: TGTGCCAGCAGCCAATTCACAGGTTTCGAAAGGCTTGGCTACACCTTC; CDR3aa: CASSQFTGFERLGYTF